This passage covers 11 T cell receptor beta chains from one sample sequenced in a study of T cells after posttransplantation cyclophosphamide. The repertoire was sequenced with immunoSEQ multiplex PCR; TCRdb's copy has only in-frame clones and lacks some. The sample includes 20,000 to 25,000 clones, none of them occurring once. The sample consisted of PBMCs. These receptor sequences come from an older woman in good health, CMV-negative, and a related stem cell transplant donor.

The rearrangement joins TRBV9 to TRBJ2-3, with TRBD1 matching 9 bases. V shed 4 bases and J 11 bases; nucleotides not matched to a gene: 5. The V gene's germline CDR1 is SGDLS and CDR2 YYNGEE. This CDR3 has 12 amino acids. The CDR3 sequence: CASSIDRGRQYF. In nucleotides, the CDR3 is TGTGCCAGCAGCATCGACAGGGGGAGGCAGTATTTT.

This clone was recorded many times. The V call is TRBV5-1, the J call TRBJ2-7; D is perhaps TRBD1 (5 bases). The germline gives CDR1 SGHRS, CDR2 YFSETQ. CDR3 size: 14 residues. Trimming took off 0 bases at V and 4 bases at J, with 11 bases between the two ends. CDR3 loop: CASSLDVTAYEQYV. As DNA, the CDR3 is TGCGCCAGCAGCTTGGATGTGACAGCATACGAGCAGTACGTC.

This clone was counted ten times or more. The CDR3 nucleotides read TGTGCCAGCACTGGACAGGCCATAGGTTCACCCCTCCACTTT. Amino acids: CASTGQAIGSPLHF. The chain joins TRBV13 to TRBJ1-6, with 7 bases fitting TRBD1. Germline V gene lookup returns CDR1 PRHDT and CDR2 FYEKMQ (reference sequence). Losses at the gene ends were 7 bases for V and 9 bases for J; bases not matched to a gene: 9. The CDR3 has 14 amino acids.

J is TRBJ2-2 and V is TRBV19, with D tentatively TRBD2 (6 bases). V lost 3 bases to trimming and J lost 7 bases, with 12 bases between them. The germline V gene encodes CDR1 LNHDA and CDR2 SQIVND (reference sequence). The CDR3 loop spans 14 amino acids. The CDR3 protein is CASSIGGVGGELFF. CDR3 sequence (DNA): TGTGCCAGTAGTATTGGAGGGGTTGGCGGGGAGCTGTTTTTT.

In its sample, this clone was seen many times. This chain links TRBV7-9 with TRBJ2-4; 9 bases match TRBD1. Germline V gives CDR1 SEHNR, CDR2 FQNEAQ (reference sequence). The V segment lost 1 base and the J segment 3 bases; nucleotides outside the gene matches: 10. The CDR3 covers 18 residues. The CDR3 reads CASSLVPGQGIHKNIQYF. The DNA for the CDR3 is TGTGCCAGCAGCTTAGTCCCGGGACAGGGAATCCACAAAAACATTCAGTACTTC.

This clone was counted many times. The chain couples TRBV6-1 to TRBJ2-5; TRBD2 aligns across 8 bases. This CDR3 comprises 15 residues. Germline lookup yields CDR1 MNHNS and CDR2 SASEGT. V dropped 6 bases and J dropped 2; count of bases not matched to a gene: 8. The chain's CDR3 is CASSQAGALQETQYF. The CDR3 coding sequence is TGTGCCAGCAGCCAAGCGGGGGCCCTACAAGAGACCCAGTACTTC.

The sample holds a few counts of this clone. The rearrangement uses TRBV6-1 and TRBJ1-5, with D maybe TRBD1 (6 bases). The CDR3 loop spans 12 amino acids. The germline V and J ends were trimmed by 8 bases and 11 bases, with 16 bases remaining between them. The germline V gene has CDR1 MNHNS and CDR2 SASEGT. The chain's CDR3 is CASGRDIQTQHF. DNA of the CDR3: TGTGCCAGCGGCCGGGACATCCAGACCCAGCATTTT.

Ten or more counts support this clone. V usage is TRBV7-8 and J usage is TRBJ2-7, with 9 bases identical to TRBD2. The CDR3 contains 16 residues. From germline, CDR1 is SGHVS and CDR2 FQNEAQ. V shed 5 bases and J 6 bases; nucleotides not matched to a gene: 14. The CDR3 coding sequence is TGTGCCAGCAGCATTAAAGGTAGCGGGAGCACCAGCGAGCAGTACTTC. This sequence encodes CASSIKGSGSTSEQYF. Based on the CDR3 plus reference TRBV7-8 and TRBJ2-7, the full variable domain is GAGVSQSPRYKVAKRGQDVALRCDPISGHVSLFWYQQALGQGPEFLTYFQNEAQLDKSGLPSDRFFAERPEGSVSTLKIQRTQQEDSAVYLCASSIKGSGSTSEQYFGPGTRLTVT.

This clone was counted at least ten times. The CDR3 DNA reads TGTGCCAGCAGCCAAGGGGGGGGGCGGACCCAGTACTTC. Translating it yields CASSQGGGRTQYF. V usage is TRBV14 and J usage is TRBJ2-5, with D possibly being TRBD2 (7 bases). The CDR3 is 13 residues long. V lost 1 base, J lost 7 bases, and 10 bases lay in between. CDR1 SGHDN and CDR2 FVKESK come from the germline V gene.

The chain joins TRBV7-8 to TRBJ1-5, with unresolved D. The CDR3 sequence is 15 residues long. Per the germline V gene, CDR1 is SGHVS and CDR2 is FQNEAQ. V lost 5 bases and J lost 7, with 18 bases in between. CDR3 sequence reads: CASSPTTAGSQPQHF. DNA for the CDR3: TGTGCCAGCAGCCCCACCACGGCAGGTTCACAGCCCCAGCATTTT.

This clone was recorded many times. CDR3 residues: CAISEDTYTQYF. The CDR3 nucleotides are TGTGCCATCAGTGAAGACACTTATACGCAGTATTTT. The gene calls are TRBV10-3 and TRBJ2-3; no reliable D call. With 3 bases removed from V and 7 bases from J, the gap between germline ends came to 8 bases. The CDR3 covers 12 residues. Per germline, CDR1 ENHRY and CDR2 SYGVKD.